This T cell receptor beta chain was sequenced in a study of T-cell memory formation after mild COVID-19. Findings of the study overall: Nothing showed for sure that second-wave clones peaking on day 37 were SARS-CoV-2 specific.

This clonotype came up a few times. Its specificity is not known. TCRdb re-called the 5' RACE reads with MiXCR, one entry per CDR3 protein. The data show about 290,000 distinct CDR3 sequences, roughly 15% seen once. Per germline, CDR1 SGHDT and CDR2 YYEEEE. The CDR3 runs 17 residues. V lost 4 bases and J lost 0; bases outside the gene matches: 6. The chain uses TRBV5-6 and TRBJ2-3; 12 nucleotides line up with TRBD2. Specimen: PBMCs or a T cell subset sorted from them (not recorded which). The receptor's source is a man aged 18 to 29 who had mild COVID-19 (a few samples of this study predate the infection). Cell type and time point are not known. CDR3 DNA sequence: TGTGCCAGCAGCCTAACTAGCGGGGGGACTAGCACAGATACGCAGTATTTT. This gives the protein CASSLTSGGTSTDTQYF. The full variable domain, in which reference TRBV5-6 and TRBJ2-3 provide the parts outside the CDR3, is DAGVTQSPTHLIKTRGQQVTLRCSPKSGHDTVSWYQQALGQGPQFIFQYYEEEERQRGNFPDRFSGHQFPNYSSELNVNALLLGDSALYLCASSLTSGGTSTDTQYFGPGTRLTVL.